This TCR beta chain is drawn from a study of T-cell memory formation after mild COVID-19. TCRdb fed the 5' RACE reads into MiXCR, producing one record per CDR3 protein. Seen here are about 470,000 distinct CDR3 sequences, roughly 23% observed once, and the top ten hold around 12%. The germline V gene has CDR1 MNHEY and CDR2 SVGAGI. CDR3 length: 12 amino acids. This clonotype was detected only a few times. Its cognate antigen is unknown. One end of the junction fails to match germline, which may point to a read error. Whole-study findings and limits: Whether second-wave clones peaking at day 37 were SARS-CoV-2 specific went unconfirmed.

Source material: PBMCs or a T cell subset sorted from them (not recorded which). The chain couples TRBV6-5 to TRBJ1-2; TRBD1 is a possible D gene (5 bases). The sequence derives from an adult woman who had mild COVID-19 (a few samples of this study predate the infection). Cell type and time point are not known. CDR3 coding DNA: TGTGCCAGGGGAGGGGCAGGCGTACAAGGGGCCTTC. Translating it yields CARGGAGVQGAF.